One and the same sample provided the 16 T cell receptor beta chains below, sequenced in a study of T cell responses to AZD1222 COVID-19 vaccine. The data were produced by immunoSEQ multiplex PCR, yet TCRdb's version contains in-frame clones alone and is incomplete. Of tens of thousands of clones in the sample, approximately 85% are singletons; the top ten hold 26%. The sequencing used peripheral blood, collected 28 days after the second AZD1222 dose. The receptors were sampled from an adult who received the AZD1222 COVID-19 vaccine.

CDR3 bases: TGTGCCAGCAGTCGACAGTACACCGGGGAGCTGTTTTTT. Residues: CASSRQYTGELFF. This sequence joins TRBV27 and TRBJ2-2, with D tentatively TRBD1 (5 bases). Trimming left V 5 bases short and J 3 bases short, with 7 bases between. The germline CDR1 and CDR2 sequences are MNHEY and SMNVEV (reference sequence). The length of the CDR3 is 13 residues.

The chain is built from TRBV4-2 and TRBJ1-5; D is ambiguous. CDR3 length equals 15 residues. The germline V gene has CDR1 LGHNA and CDR2 YNFKEQ. V gave up 6 bases and J gave up 0 bases, with 12 bases separating them. The DNA of the CDR3 is TGTGCCAGCAGTCCGACTGGAGATAGCAATCAGCCCCAGCATTTT. Translated: CASSPTGDSNQPQHF.

This clone was counted between two and nine times. The chain combines TRBV11-2 with TRBJ1-3; TRBD1 matches 7 bases. V lost 5 bases, J lost 1 base, and 8 bases stayed unmatched. CDR1 is SGHAT, CDR2 FQNNGV, per germline. There are 16 residues in the CDR3. The CDR3 region has the DNA TGTGCCAGCAGCGAAGTCCGGGACAGATCTGGAAACACCATATATTTT. Protein sequence: CASSEVRDRSGNTIYF.

The genes are TRBV28 and TRBJ1-2; tentatively, D is TRBD1 (5 bases). Germline V CDR1 and CDR2: MDHEN, SYDVKM. Trimming cost V 0 bases and J 8 bases, with 13 bases left between them. This CDR3 region has 14 residues. Here the CDR3 reads CASSLWDKRRGYTF. CDR3 sequence (DNA): TGTGCCAGCAGTTTATGGGACAAACGGAGGGGCTACACCTTC.

This clone was observed a few times. This chain joins TRBV30 and TRBJ2-7; D gene unclear. CDR1 and CDR2 (germline): GTSNPN, SVGIG (reference sequence). The CDR3 is made up of 12 amino acids. V lost 4 bases and J 1 base, leaving 8 bases between the germline ends. This CDR3 reads CAWIKNSYEQYF. The DNA for the CDR3 is TGTGCCTGGATTAAGAATTCCTACGAGCAGTACTTC.

The chain has TRBV4-1 and TRBJ2-7; tentatively, D is TRBD1 (6 bases). V gave up 1 base and J gave up 3 bases, with 13 bases separating them. The CDR3 consists of 15 residues. The germline CDR1 and CDR2 sequences are MGHRA and YSYEKL. CDR3 amino acids: CASSQAVGRGYEQYF. The CDR3 DNA follows: TGCGCCAGCAGCCAAGCCGTTGGCAGGGGCTACGAGCAGTACTTC.

The chain links TRBV11-2 to TRBJ2-5; 14 bases map to TRBD2. The CDR3 consists of 17 residues. Trimming took 6 bases from V and 1 from J; bases not matched to a gene: 7. Germline CDR1 is SGHAT and CDR2 is FQNNGV. The CDR3 region has the DNA TGTGCCAGCAGTCTGGGGACTAGCGGGAGTCCCCAAGAGACCCAGTACTTC. Translation: CASSLGTSGSPQETQYF.

This clone was detected once. The chain carries TRBV14 and TRBJ1-5; unclear D gene. The CDR3 extends over 13 amino acids. V was cut by 0 bases and J by 6 bases, with 6 bases left in between. From germline, CDR1 is SGHDN and CDR2 FVKESK. This CDR3 reads CASSQDEGQPQHF. CDR3 DNA sequence: TGTGCCAGCAGCCAAGATGAAGGTCAGCCCCAGCATTTT.

The CDR3 region has the DNA TGTGCCAGCAGTTACGCCCGGGGGGAGCAGTACTTC. Translating it yields CASSYARGEQYF. J is TRBJ2-7 and V is TRBV6-2 or TRBV6-3; tentative D call: TRBD2 (6 bases). Germline CDR1 is MNHEY and CDR2 is SVGEGT. This CDR3 comprises 12 residues. V was shortened by 2 bases and J by 7 bases, with 9 bases between the two germline ends.

This sequence joins TRBV19 and TRBJ1-2; no clear D. This CDR3 spans 13 amino acids. Trimming took 2 bases from V and 4 from J, leaving 8 bases between them. Germline V gene sequence: CDR1 LNHDA, CDR2 SQIVND (reference sequence). The DNA of the CDR3 is TGTGCCAGTAGTATATCGGCAGCCTATGGCTACACCTTC. Translation gives CASSISAAYGYTF.

This chain uses TRBV9 with TRBJ1-4; D is possibly TRBD1 (5 bases). The CDR3 is made up of 15 amino acids. Per the germline V gene, CDR1 is SGDLS and CDR2 is YYNGEE. The V gene lost 4 bases and the J gene lost 4 bases, with 14 bases spanning the gap. This CDR3 is CASSPEGHRNEKLFF. Written as DNA, the CDR3 is TGTGCCAGCAGCCCAGAGGGGCACCGTAATGAAAAACTGTTTTTT.

In DNA, the CDR3 is TGTGCCAGCTCACCTGGACGACAGGAGAGAACTGAAGCTTTCTTT. Its translation: CASSPGRQERTEAFF. The V gene is TRBV18, the J gene TRBJ1-1; D perhaps matches TRBD1 (6 bases). The CDR3 is 15 amino acids. Germline CDR1 and CDR2: KGHSH and LQKENI. V lost 3 bases, J lost 5 bases, and 16 bases lay in between. The variable domain in full, completed from reference TRBV18 and TRBJ1-1, reads NAGVMQNPRHLVRRRGQEARLRCSPMKGHSHVYWYRQLPEEGLKFMVYLQKENIIDESGMPKERFSAEFPKEGPSILRIQQVVRGDSAAYFCASSPGRQERTEAFFGQGTRLTVV.

The gene calls are TRBV6-5 and TRBJ2-1; 8 bases are a match to TRBD2. The CDR3 has 14 amino acids. The V and J ends lost 5 bases and 7 bases, in that order; junction bases with no gene match: 7. CDR1 and CDR2 from the germline V gene are MNHEY and SVGAGI. The CDR3 region is CASSPGKRENEQFF. For the CDR3, the DNA is TGTGCCAGCAGTCCCGGAAAGCGGGAGAATGAGCAGTTCTTC.

This clone was counted between two and nine times. The chain couples TRBV7-2 to TRBJ1-2; TRBD1 aligns across 8 bases. The CDR3 spans 18 residues. CDR1 and CDR2 (germline): SGHTA, FQGNSA. The junction had 13 bases not matched to a gene; V was cut back by 2 bases and J by 2 bases. In nucleotides, the CDR3 is TGTGCCAGCAGCTTACGACAGGGGCCTCATGACAGAAACTATGGCTACACCTTC. This translates into CASSLRQGPHDRNYGYTF.

Comment on this clone: Compared with germline, one end of the junction differs, possibly owing to a read error. The chain has TRBV4-1 and TRBJ2-2, with TRBD2 matching over 16 bases. This CDR3 is 21 amino acids long. CDR1 is MGHRA and CDR2 is YSYEKL in the germline V gene. The CDR3 DNA is TGCGCCACCAGCCGACCTATCTGGGGACTAGCGGGAGGGCCGGGGACCGGGGAGCTGTTTTTT. It codes for CATSRPIWGLAGGPGTGELFF.

This chain connects TRBV23-1 to TRBJ2-5; the D gene is possibly TRBD1 (5 bases). TRBV23-1 is reported as an ORF; its role is uncertain. The ends were cut back, 0 bases at V and 3 bases at J, with 14 bases in the middle. The CDR3 sequence is 16 residues long. Written as DNA, the CDR3 is TGCGCCAGCAGTCAATCCAGGGCAGGGTGGGAAGAGACCCAGTACTTC. Amino acids: CASSQSRAGWEETQYF.